The 31 T cell receptor beta chains below come from one sample, sequenced in a study of cytomegalovirus exposure and HLA in healthy donors. Both 60 Vbeta primers and 13 Jbeta primers went into the PCR. Libraries were prepared by immunoSEQ multiplex PCR; TCRdb keeps only in-frame clonotypes and omits some of them. The top ten hold more than 3% of the sample, which has approximately 110,000 clones, 75% to 80% seen once. The sequencing sample was made of PBMCs. These receptors all stem from a middle-aged man in good health and CMV-seronegative.

This clone came up once. This chain connects TRBV30 to TRBJ1-1, with a weak D call TRBD1 (5 bases). In germline, CDR1 is GTSNPN, CDR2 SVGIG (reference sequence). The CDR3 has 11 amino acids. V dropped 4 bases and J dropped 6 bases, with 9 bases sitting between them. CDR3 bases: TGTGCCTGGATACGGGGGGCTGAAGCTTTCTTT. Translation: CAWIRGAEAFF.

The chain couples TRBV7-9 to TRBJ1-1; 10 bases fit TRBD1. Trimming removed 5 bases from V and 1 base from J; junction bases left unmatched: 4. CDR1 SEHNR and CDR2 FQNEAQ come from the germline V gene (reference sequence). CDR3 size: 15 residues. The CDR3 loop reads CASSPDRGQNTEAFF. CDR3 nucleotides: TGTGCCAGCAGCCCAGACAGGGGGCAGAACACTGAAGCTTTCTTT. The full variable domain, its missing parts supplied by reference TRBV7-9 and TRBJ1-1, is DTGVSQNPRHKITKRGQNVTFRCDPISEHNRLYWYRQTLGQGPEFLTYFQNEAQLEKSRLLSDRFSAERPKGSFSTLEIQRTEQGDSAMYLCASSPDRGQNTEAFFGQGTRLTVV.

J is TRBJ2-3 and V is TRBV2; D not resolved. Germline-derived CDR1 and CDR2 are SNHLY and FYNNEI. CDR3 length: 15 residues. Trimming left V 1 base short and J 7 bases short, with 15 bases between. The CDR3 reads CASSEGLASRHTQYF. The CDR3 nucleotides read TGTGCCAGCAGTGAAGGTTTGGCTAGTCGACATACGCAGTATTTT.

The rearrangement links TRBV29-1 to TRBJ2-2; 11 bases are a match to TRBD2. Germline CDR1 reads SQVTM; CDR2 reads ANQGSEA. There are 17 residues in the CDR3. V gave up 5 bases and J gave up 0 bases; unmatched junction bases: 8. For the CDR3, the DNA is TGCAGCGTTTCGGGACTAGCGGAACCGCCGAACACCGGGGAGCTGTTTTTT. Amino acids: CSVSGLAEPPNTGELFF.

The chain is built from TRBV7-3 and TRBJ1-6, with D maybe TRBD1 (5 bases). The CDR3 runs 13 residues. Looked up from germline, CDR1 is SGHTA and CDR2 is FQGTGA. Trimming stripped 6 bases from V and 8 bases from J, with 11 bases between. CDR3: CASSMIRDSPLHF. CDR3 in DNA: TGTGCCAGCAGTATGATCAGGGATTCACCCCTCCACTTT.

The CDR3 DNA is TGTGCCAGCAGCGTTGGGGGCTCGGGGAACACAGATACGCAGTATTTT. Its protein product is CASSVGGSGNTDTQYF. The chain carries TRBV2 and TRBJ2-3; a weak D match, TRBD1 (6 bases). V was cut by 6 bases and J by 2 bases, with 18 bases left in between. The CDR3 sequence is 16 residues long. CDR1 is SNHLY and CDR2 is FYNNEI in the germline V gene.

The chain carries TRBV5-1 and TRBJ2-1, with TRBD1 matching over 8 bases. This CDR3 comprises 14 residues. With 2 bases clipped from V and 8 bases from J, the junction kept 6 bases outside the gene matches. Germline values: CDR1 SGHRS, CDR2 YFSETQ. The CDR3 nucleotides read TGCGCCAGCAGCTTCTTTCAGGGGGCATATGAGCAGTTCTTC. This gives the protein CASSFFQGAYEQFF.

The gene calls are TRBV6-5 and TRBJ2-2; 9 bases line up with TRBD1. Germline trimming cut 5 bases from V and 4 bases from J; bases unmatched to any gene: 5. The V gene's germline CDR1 is MNHEY and CDR2 SVGAGI. The CDR3 runs to 15 residues. The CDR3 spells CASSPGQGPTGELFF. Here the CDR3 DNA reads TGTGCCAGCAGTCCGGGACAGGGCCCCACCGGGGAGCTGTTTTTT.

This clone was counted only a few times. The CDR3 DNA reads TGTGCCAGCAGCCCGGACAGGATCTATGGCTACACCTTC. Amino acids: CASSPDRIYGYTF. The rearrangement links TRBV16 to TRBJ1-2; 7 nucleotides line up with TRBD1. Germline V CDR1 and CDR2: KGHSY, FQNENV. V dropped 4 bases and J dropped 4; count of bases not matched to a gene: 3. The CDR3 runs to 13 residues. The variable domain in full, with the rest retrieved from reference TRBV16 and TRBJ1-2, is GEEVAQTPKHLVRGEGQKAKLYCAPIKGHSYVFWYQQVLKNEFKFLISFQNENVFDETGMPKERFSAKCLPNSPCSLEIQATKLEDSAVYFCASSPDRIYGYTFGSGTRLTVV.

The chain couples TRBV5-6 to TRBJ1-5; D call uncertain. V was trimmed by 3 bases and J by 3 bases, leaving 13 bases between them. Per germline, CDR1 SGHDT and CDR2 YYEEEE. This CDR3 is 15 amino acids long. CDR3 in DNA: TGTGCCAGCAGCTCCCGCGGGCACTTCAATCAGCCCCAGCATTTT. Translated, it gives CASSSRGHFNQPQHF. The full variable domain, completed using reference TRBV5-6 and TRBJ1-5, is DAGVTQSPTHLIKTRGQQVTLRCSPKSGHDTVSWYQQALGQGPQFIFQYYEEEERQRGNFPDRFSGHQFPNYSSELNVNALLLGDSALYLCASSSRGHFNQPQHFGDGTRLSIL.

V and J are TRBV2 and TRBJ2-5, with a weak D call TRBD1 (6 bases). Germline-derived CDR1 and CDR2 are SNHLY and FYNNEI. V was pared by 3 bases and J by 5 bases, with 13 bases between. The CDR3 contains 14 residues. Here the CDR3 DNA reads TGTGCCAGCAGTGATCCAGGGCAGGGGGAGACCCAGTACTTC. It yields the protein CASSDPGQGETQYF.

This clone was picked up a small number of times. The chain is built from TRBV28 and TRBJ1-5, with D perhaps TRBD1 (6 bases). Germline assignment: CDR1 MDHEN and CDR2 SYDVKM. The CDR3 runs 12 residues. Trimming removed 6 bases at V and 4 bases at J, with 7 bases between. In nucleotides, the CDR3 is TGTGCCAGCAGCACAGGGAATCAGCCCCAGCATTTT. The encoded protein is CASSTGNQPQHF.

Written as DNA, the CDR3 is TGTGCCAGCAGCTTTGGCCCCGCCACAGATACGCAGTATTTT. Protein product: CASSFGPATDTQYF. J is TRBJ2-3 and V is TRBV7-2, with no clear D. Germline V gene lookup returns CDR1 SGHTA and CDR2 FQGNSA. V was cut by 3 bases and J by 2 bases, with 9 bases left in between. The CDR3 has 14 amino acids.

This rearrangement joins TRBV10-3 to TRBJ1-5; D might be TRBD1 (5 bases). This CDR3 is built from 13 residues. V lost 8 bases and J lost 5, with 13 bases in between. Germline V gives CDR1 ENHRY, CDR2 SYGVKD. CDR3 residues: CAIGGTVDQPQHF. CDR3 sequence (DNA): TGTGCCATCGGGGGGACGGTAGATCAGCCCCAGCATTTT.

The V and J genes are TRBV9 and TRBJ1-1; D not resolved. This CDR3 is 13 amino acids long. V was pared by 6 bases and J by 3 bases, with 12 bases between. CDR1 and CDR2 from the germline V gene are SGDLS and YYNGEE. The DNA for the CDR3 is TGTGCCAGCAACTTAGGAGGAGACACTGAAGCTTTCTTT. It translates to CASNLGGDTEAFF.

V is TRBV5-6 and J is TRBJ2-7; weak D call: TRBD2 (5 bases). CDR1 is SGHDT and CDR2 is YYEEEE in the germline V gene. The CDR3 is 13 amino acids. V was shortened by 1 base and J by 10 bases, with 15 bases between the two germline ends. DNA of the CDR3: TGTGCCAGCAGCTTGCCGGTGGAGGACCATCAGTACTTC. It encodes CASSLPVEDHQYF.

This clone was detected a few times. The chain uses TRBV7-2 and TRBJ2-7; tentative D call: TRBD1 (5 bases). Trimming took 1 base from V and 7 from J, leaving 17 bases between them. This CDR3 is 15 amino acids long. Germline loops: CDR1 SGHTA, CDR2 FQGNSA. CDR3 sequence reads: CASSLGGQAGSEQYF. Here the CDR3 DNA reads TGTGCCAGCAGCTTAGGGGGCCAGGCTGGGTCTGAGCAGTACTTC.

This clone was recorded once. At the DNA level, this CDR3 is encoded by other sequences in the same sample as well. The chain combines TRBV7-9 with TRBJ1-1, with a possible D match to TRBD1 (5 bases). Per germline, CDR1 SEHNR and CDR2 FQNEAQ (reference sequence). This CDR3 has 12 amino acids. V was clipped by 0 bases and J by 6 bases, with 5 bases between them. CDR3 amino acids: CASSLAGAEAFF. CDR3 nucleotide sequence: TGTGCCAGCAGCTTAGCAGGGGCTGAAGCTTTCTTT.

The chain joins TRBV5-1 to TRBJ1-5, with D hard to call. The germline V and J ends were trimmed by 1 base and 0 bases, with 8 bases remaining between them. The CDR3 spans 15 residues. Looked up from germline, CDR1 is SGHRS and CDR2 is YFSETQ. CDR3 amino acids: CASSLNPDSNQPQHF. In DNA form, the CDR3 reads TGCGCCAGCAGCTTGAATCCAGATAGCAATCAGCCCCAGCATTTT.

V is TRBV7-8 and J is TRBJ2-2; 11 bases agree with TRBD2. The trim removed 2 bases at V and 4 bases at J, leaving 3 bases unmatched. Germline loops: CDR1 SGHVS, CDR2 FQNEAQ. The CDR3 loop spans 16 amino acids. As DNA, the CDR3 is TGTGCCAGCAGCTTAATAGCGGGGGGGGTCACCGGGGAGCTGTTTTTT. This translates into CASSLIAGGVTGELFF. The complete variable domain, with remaining parts taken from reference TRBV7-8 and TRBJ2-2, reads GAGVSQSPRYKVAKRGQDVALRCDPISGHVSLFWYQQALGQGPEFLTYFQNEAQLDKSGLPSDRFFAERPEGSVSTLKIQRTQQEDSAVYLCASSLIAGGVTGELFFGEGSRLTVL.

The table lists this clone with a count of one. The J gene is TRBJ2-2, the V gene TRBV7-9; 7 nucleotides align to TRBD2. The V and J ends lost 4 bases and 7 bases, in that order; junction bases with no gene match: 6. Germline CDR1 SEHNR, CDR2 FQNEAQ (reference sequence). This CDR3 region has 14 residues. DNA of the CDR3: TGTGCCAGCAGCTCCCGGGGGGTGGACGGGGAGCTGTTTTTT. As protein: CASSSRGVDGELFF. The full variable domain, with the rest looked up from reference TRBV7-9 and TRBJ2-2, is DTGVSQNPRHKITKRGQNVTFRCDPISEHNRLYWYRQTLGQGPEFLTYFQNEAQLEKSRLLSDRFSAERPKGSFSTLEIQRTEQGDSAMYLCASSSRGVDGELFFGEGSRLTVL.

The chain employs TRBV11-1 and TRBJ2-5; 10 bases agree with TRBD2. Germline values: CDR1 SGHAT, CDR2 FQDESV (reference sequence). V was clipped by 4 bases and J by 2 bases; unmatched bases: 1. The CDR3 sequence is 14 residues long. CDR3 DNA sequence: TGTGCCAGCAGCTCAGCGGGGGGGCAAGAGACCCAGTACTTC. Its translation is CASSSAGGQETQYF.

V gene TRBV28 combines with J gene TRBJ1-3; 8 nucleotides line up with TRBD1. Germline CDR1 reads MDHEN; CDR2 reads SYDVKM. Trimming cost V 4 bases and J 0 bases; bases outside gene matches: 5. The CDR3 runs 16 residues. CDR3 DNA: TGTGCCAGCAGTTCCTGGACAGGGAGCTCTGGAAACACCATATATTTT. Encoded protein: CASSSWTGSSGNTIYF.

The V call is TRBV18, the J call TRBJ2-6; D is possibly TRBD1 (6 bases). CDR1 KGHSH and CDR2 LQKENI come from the germline V gene. Trimming took 0 bases from V and 2 from J, leaving 17 bases between them. The CDR3 length is 19 residues. The CDR3 loop is CASSPPPQGFDAGANVLTF. The CDR3 region has the DNA TGTGCCAGCTCACCACCTCCACAGGGCTTTGACGCTGGGGCCAACGTCCTGACTTTC.

This clone was seen a few times. The V gene is TRBV11-3, the J gene TRBJ2-1; TRBD2 is a possible D gene (5 bases). Germline CDR1 SGHNT, CDR2 YENEEA. This CDR3 is 13 amino acids long. The ends were cut back, 8 bases at V and 3 bases at J, with 11 bases in the middle. Written as DNA, the CDR3 is TGTGCCAGCGGTGACGGGGTCTACAATGAGCAGTTCTTC. It translates to CASGDGVYNEQFF.

The CDR3: CASRWGESYGYTF. Written as DNA, the CDR3 is TGTGCCAGCAGGTGGGGGGAATCCTATGGCTACACCTTC. This chain connects TRBV7-9 to TRBJ1-2; possible D gene TRBD1, 5 bases. V gave up 6 bases and J gave up 4 bases, with 12 bases separating them. From germline, CDR1 is SEHNR and CDR2 FQNEAQ (reference sequence). CDR3 size: 13 residues.

J is TRBJ2-7 and V is TRBV28; 7 bases align to TRBD1. Germline V gene sequence: CDR1 MDHEN, CDR2 SYDVKM. The CDR3 extends over 15 amino acids. V was pared by 6 bases and J by 0 bases, with 8 bases of the junction left unmatched. The CDR3 here is CASSSGGDSSYEQYF. The CDR3 DNA is TGTGCCAGCAGCTCGGGTGGGGACAGCTCCTACGAGCAGTACTTC.

The chain links TRBV5-1 to TRBJ1-2; 7 nucleotides line up with TRBD1. V gave up 1 base and J gave up 6 bases; unmatched junction bases: 6. The germline V gene has CDR1 SGHRS and CDR2 YFSETQ. The CDR3 sequence is 14 residues long. This CDR3 reads CASSLQPGTDGYTF. DNA of the CDR3: TGCGCCAGCAGCTTGCAACCTGGGACAGATGGCTACACCTTC.

This chain uses TRBV9 with TRBJ1-2; 8 bases fit TRBD1. The CDR3 is made up of 14 amino acids. CDR1 is SGDLS, CDR2 YYNGEE, per germline. Trimming cost V 4 bases and J 1 base; bases outside gene matches: 3. CDR3 residues: CASSSTGGNYGYTF. The CDR3 DNA sequence: TGTGCCAGCAGCTCCACAGGGGGTAACTATGGCTACACCTTC.

This clone was seen a single time. The gene calls are TRBV5-6 and TRBJ2-7, with D perhaps TRBD1 (6 bases). Germline CDR1 SGHDT, CDR2 YYEEEE. Trimming stripped 3 bases from V and 4 bases from J, with 8 bases between. CDR3 length equals 12 residues. CDR3 DNA: TGTGCCAGCAGCTCTACAGGGTACGAGCAGTACTTC. Translated, it gives CASSSTGYEQYF.

This rearrangement joins TRBV12-5 to TRBJ1-1, with D maybe TRBD1 (6 bases). This CDR3 has 13 amino acids. Germline CDR1 LGHNT, CDR2 FRNRAP. V lost 2 bases, J lost 3 bases, and 7 bases lay in between. The CDR3 nucleotides are TGTGCTAGTGGTTTGTCAGGGGACACTGAAGCTTTCTTT. Translating it yields CASGLSGDTEAFF.